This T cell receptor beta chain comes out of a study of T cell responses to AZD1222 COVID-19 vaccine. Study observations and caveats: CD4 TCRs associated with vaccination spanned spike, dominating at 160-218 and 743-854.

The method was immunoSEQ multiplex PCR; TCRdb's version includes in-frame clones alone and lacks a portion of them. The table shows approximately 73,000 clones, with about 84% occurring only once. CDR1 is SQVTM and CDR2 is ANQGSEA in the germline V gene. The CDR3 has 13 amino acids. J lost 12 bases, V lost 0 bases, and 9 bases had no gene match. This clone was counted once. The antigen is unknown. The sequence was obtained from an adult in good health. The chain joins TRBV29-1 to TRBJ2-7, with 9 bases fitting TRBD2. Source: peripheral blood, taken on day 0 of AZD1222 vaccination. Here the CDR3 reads CSVEDSGSGRGYF. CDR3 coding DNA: TGCAGCGTTGAAGATTCAGGTAGCGGGAGAGGGTACTTC.